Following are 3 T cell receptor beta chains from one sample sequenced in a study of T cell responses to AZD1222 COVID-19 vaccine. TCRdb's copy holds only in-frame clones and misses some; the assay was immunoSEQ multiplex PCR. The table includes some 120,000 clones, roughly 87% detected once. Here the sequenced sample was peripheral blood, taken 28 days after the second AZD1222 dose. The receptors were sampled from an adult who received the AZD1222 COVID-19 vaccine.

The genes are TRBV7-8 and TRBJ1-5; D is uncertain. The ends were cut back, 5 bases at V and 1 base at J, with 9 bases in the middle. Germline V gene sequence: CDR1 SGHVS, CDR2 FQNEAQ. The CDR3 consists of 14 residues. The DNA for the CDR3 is TGTGCCAGCAGCCGGTTTAGGAGCAATCAGCCCCAGCATTTT. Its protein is CASSRFRSNQPQHF.

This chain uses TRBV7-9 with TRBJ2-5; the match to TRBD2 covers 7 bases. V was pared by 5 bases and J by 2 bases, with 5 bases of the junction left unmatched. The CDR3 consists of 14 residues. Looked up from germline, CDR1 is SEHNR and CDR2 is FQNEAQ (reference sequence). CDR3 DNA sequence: TGTGCCAGCAGCGGATGGGACTATCAAGAGACCCAGTACTTC. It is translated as CASSGWDYQETQYF.

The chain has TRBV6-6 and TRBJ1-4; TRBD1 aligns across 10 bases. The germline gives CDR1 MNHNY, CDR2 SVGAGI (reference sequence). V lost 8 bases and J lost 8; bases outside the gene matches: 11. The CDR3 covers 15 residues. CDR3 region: CASLRSGTGDEKLFF. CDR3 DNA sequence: TGTGCCAGCCTTCGTTCCGGGACAGGGGACGAAAAACTGTTTTTT.